These 5 T cell receptor beta chains share one sample of origin, sequenced in a study of CD8+ T cells in alopecia areata (dated 2018 in TCRdb). The library came from the immunoSEQ multiplex PCR assay. For TCR sequencing, RNA was extracted from every sample and reverse transcribed into cDNA to serve as template. TCRdb carries this immuneACCESS record with in-frame sequences only. Its versions omit some clonotypes, under half of them owing to an unresolved V gene in the studies checked, with the rest unexplained. The table for this sample lists hundreds of thousands of clones; roughly 63% of them were counted only once. Clones ranked in the top ten supply 0.8% to 1% of the sample. The treatment or condition label here, explained by the study, means: oral pan-JAK inhibitor, 5-10 mg twice daily. The input for sequencing was CD4+ T cells sorted from blood, taken at week 52, from a patient treated with tofacitinib. Every receptor here comes from a human donor with alopecia areata.

This chain joins TRBV6-5 and TRBJ1-6, with a possible D match to TRBD1 (5 bases). Germline CDR1 and CDR2: MNHEY and SVGAGI. CDR3 length equals 15 residues. Trimming removed 7 bases at V and 9 bases at J, with 19 bases between. The CDR3 sequence: CASKRGEGLPSPLHF. The CDR3, as DNA: TGTGCCAGCAAACGGGGAGAGGGGTTGCCTTCACCCCTCCACTTT.

This chain joins TRBV6-1 and TRBJ1-3, with unresolved D. CDR3 size: 16 residues. Germline V gene lookup returns CDR1 MNHNS and CDR2 SASEGT. V was pared by 3 bases and J by 0 bases, with 12 bases between. The CDR3 region has the DNA TGTGCCAGCAGTGAGATCCCGGACTCCTCTGGAAACACCATATATTTT. Encoded protein: CASSEIPDSSGNTIYF.

This clone was seen more than once but under ten times. This sequence joins TRBV30 and TRBJ1-1, with D unclear. V shed 0 bases and J shed 1 base, with 9 bases lying between them. The CDR3 runs to 14 residues. Germline assignment: CDR1 GTSNPN and CDR2 SVGIG (reference sequence). The DNA of the CDR3 is TGTGCCTGGAGTGTACTGGTTGCGAACACTGAAGCTTTCTTT. Its translation: CAWSVLVANTEAFF.

V and J are TRBV4-1 and TRBJ2-3; no clear D. The CDR3 is 16 residues long. Germline CDR1 MGHRA, CDR2 YSYEKL. The V gene lost 2 bases and the J gene lost 1 base, with 13 bases spanning the gap. The DNA for the CDR3 is TGCGCCAGCAGCCAACGAGTCTTTGGGGGCACAGATACGCAGTATTTT. Encoded protein: CASSQRVFGGTDTQYF.

This clone was counted only a few times. The rearrangement links TRBV2 to TRBJ2-1; TRBD2 matches 9 bases. This CDR3 has 16 amino acids. Germline assignment: CDR1 SNHLY and CDR2 FYNNEI. The V gene end was trimmed by 7 bases and the J gene end by 2 bases; junction bases not matched to a gene: 9. CDR3 region: CASKGPSGAAYNEQFF. In DNA form, the CDR3 reads TGTGCCAGCAAGGGCCCTAGCGGGGCTGCCTACAATGAGCAGTTCTTC.